This TCR beta chain was profiled in a study of human T cells and chemical hapten exposure. CDR1 and CDR2 from the germline V gene are MDHEN and SYDVKM. The CDR3 is 12 residues long. V lost 10 bases and J lost 4, with 14 bases in between. Time point indicated: healthy volunteer bleed at 6 weeks. Sequencing started from total RNA isolated from unfractionated whole blood. Attachment of unique molecular identifiers to individual cDNA molecules was performed in the library. Authors' analysis steps: Sample TCR counts, which ranged from roughly 23,224 to 750,000, had a median of about 100,000. MiXCR, applied by TCRdb to the RACE reads, yields one record per CDR3 protein. For this entry, the V and J calls and clone size follow TCRdb and not the study's own pipeline. The data contain 65,000 or so distinct CDR3 sequences, roughly 6.1% of them singletons.

V is TRBV28 and J is TRBJ2-7, with a tentative D call TRBD2 (5 bases). Sequenced input: whole blood. This receptor was identified in a female donor in good health. Some clones in this sample may be carry-over from other donors' samples. The CDR3 DNA reads TGTGCCACCCAAACATCGGGGTACGAGCAGTACTTC. Its protein is CATQTSGYEQYF.